Shown below are 15 T cell receptor beta chains from a single sample sequenced in a study of blood T cell repertoires in COVID-19. Profiled with immunoSEQ multiplex PCR; TCRdb holds only in-frame clones, not every one. The table has 250,000 to 300,000 clones, roughly 88% seen once; the top ten hold around 3%. The sample taken for sequencing was peripheral blood. All receptors derive from a young woman with active or convalescent COVID-19.

The chain has TRBV29-1 and TRBJ2-5; TRBD1 agrees at 8 bases. Per germline, CDR1 SQVTM and CDR2 ANQGSEA. Trimming took 1 base from V and 5 from J; bases not matched to a gene: 9. The CDR3 loop spans 15 amino acids. The DNA for the CDR3 is TGCAGCGTTGAAGCGGGGGCAGGGGGCGTGGAGACCCAGTACTTC. The encoded protein is CSVEAGAGGVETQYF.

V and J are TRBV18 and TRBJ1-6, with 9 bases lining up with TRBD1. Trimming cost V 5 bases and J 13 bases; bases outside gene matches: 18. Germline lookup yields CDR1 KGHSH and CDR2 LQKENI. The CDR3 has 17 amino acids. As DNA, the CDR3 is TGTGCCAGCTCAAGATCCGGGACAGGGTATCCTTCTGAGCCCCTCCACTTT. Residues: CASSRSGTGYPSEPLHF.

This chain uses TRBV3-1 (or the pseudogene TRBV3-2) with TRBJ1-5; 10 nucleotides agree with TRBD1. The CDR3 is 19 amino acids. Germline CDR1 LGHDT, CDR2 YNNKEL (reference sequence). With V trimmed by 2 bases and J by 2 bases, 12 bases remained unmatched. The CDR3 DNA is TGTGCCAGCAGCCAACGAAAAAATCCGGGACAGGGGCGCAATCAGCCCCAGCATTTT. Residues: CASSQRKNPGQGRNQPQHF.

The chain has TRBV21-1 and TRBJ2-5; the table's D call TRBD1 went unverified against the DNA. TRBV21-1 is listed as a pseudogene. CDR3 size: 15 residues. This CDR3 is CASSPRQGKGETQYF. For the CDR3, the DNA is TGTGCCAGCAGCCCCCGACAGGGGAAAGGAGAGACCCAGTACTTC.

This chain joins TRBV24-1 and TRBJ1-2; a possible D gene is TRBD1 (6 bases). Germline V gene lookup returns CDR1 KGHDR and CDR2 SFDVKD. The ends were cut back, 1 base at V and 2 bases at J, with 10 bases in the middle. The CDR3 runs 15 residues. CDR3 protein: CATSDFGQGNYGYTF. For the CDR3, the DNA is TGTGCCACCAGTGATTTCGGGCAGGGGAACTATGGCTACACCTTC.

The chain is built from TRBV3-1 (or the pseudogene TRBV3-2) and TRBJ1-1; D is possibly TRBD1 (6 bases). The CDR3 runs 16 residues. Deletions cut 4 bases from V and 6 bases from J, with 21 bases between. Germline CDR1 and CDR2: LGHDT and YNNKEL (reference sequence). The CDR3 protein is CASSPQGGLLMSEAFF. In DNA, the CDR3 is TGTGCCAGCAGCCCCCAAGGGGGTCTTTTGATGTCTGAAGCTTTCTTT.

The chain has TRBV11-1 and TRBJ2-2; 9 nucleotides match TRBD1. Per the germline V gene, CDR1 is SGHAT and CDR2 is FQDESV (reference sequence). Trimming cost V 1 base and J 5 bases; bases outside gene matches: 5. This CDR3 is built from 16 residues. The CDR3 bases are TGTGCCAGCAGCTTAGGGACAGGGGTACGGACCGGGGAGCTGTTTTTT. It translates to CASSLGTGVRTGELFF.

This sequence joins TRBV5-4 and TRBJ1-1; D may be TRBD1 (5 bases). The V gene's germline CDR1 is SGHNT and CDR2 YYREEE (reference sequence). CDR3 length: 15 residues. V was cut by 0 bases and J by 0 bases, with 9 bases left in between. The CDR3 is CASSLAGPMNTEAFF. The CDR3 nucleotides are TGTGCCAGCAGCTTGGCAGGGCCCATGAACACTGAAGCTTTCTTT.

This sequence joins TRBV3-1 (or the pseudogene TRBV3-2) and TRBJ2-5, with TRBD2 matching over 15 bases. Germline V gene lookup returns CDR1 LGHDT and CDR2 YNNKEL (reference sequence). The CDR3 extends over 17 amino acids. After removal of 0 bases from V and 3 bases from J, the junction contained 2 bases not matched to a gene. CDR3 sequence: CASSQEGLAGGKETQYF. CDR3 coding DNA: TGTGCCAGCAGCCAAGAGGGACTAGCGGGGGGAAAAGAGACCCAGTACTTC.

The chain combines TRBV9 with TRBJ1-2; D may be TRBD1 (5 bases). With 0 bases removed from V and 3 bases from J, the gap between germline ends came to 6 bases. CDR1 SGDLS and CDR2 YYNGEE come from the germline V gene. CDR3 length: 13 residues. DNA of the CDR3: TGTGCCAGCAGCGTAGCCAGGGACTATGGCTACACCTTC. Protein: CASSVARDYGYTF.

The J gene is TRBJ1-2, the V gene TRBV21-1; the D call TRBD1 from the table was never checked on the DNA. TRBV21-1 is a listed pseudogene. This CDR3 spans 19 amino acids. The CDR3 spells CASSKGLPGVVGPNYGYTF. DNA of the CDR3: TGTGCCAGCAGCAAAGGACTCCCGGGTGTTGTGGGGCCTAACTATGGCTACACCTTC.

The rearrangement links TRBV7-6 to TRBJ2-5; 9 bases align to TRBD2. The trim removed 6 bases at V and 5 bases at J, leaving 10 bases unmatched. CDR1 and CDR2 (germline): SGHVS, FNYEAQ. There are 15 residues in the CDR3. DNA of the CDR3: TGTGCCAGCAGTTCCGGACTAGCGTGGGGGGAGACCCAGTACTTC. Amino acids: CASSSGLAWGETQYF.

This clone came up once. J is TRBJ1-1 and V is TRBV30; no clear D. CDR1 and CDR2 (germline): GTSNPN, SVGIG (reference sequence). Trimming left V 6 bases short and J 0 bases short, with 11 bases between. The CDR3 covers 13 residues. The CDR3 here is CACNYDLNTEAFF. In DNA, the CDR3 is TGTGCCTGCAACTATGACCTGAACACTGAAGCTTTCTTT.

This sequence joins TRBV30 and TRBJ1-3; a possible D gene is TRBD1 (6 bases). CDR1 and CDR2 from the germline V gene are GTSNPN and SVGIG (reference sequence). This CDR3 is built from 14 residues. Trimming stripped 2 bases from V and 4 bases from J, with 12 bases between. The CDR3 coding sequence is TGTGCCTGGAGTACCGGTACAGGGGGAAACACCATATATTTT. Its protein product is CAWSTGTGGNTIYF.

This chain connects TRBV6-5 to TRBJ1-2, with D perhaps matching TRBD1 (5 bases). Germline assignment: CDR1 MNHEY and CDR2 SVGAGI. The CDR3 totals 11 residues. V dropped 10 bases and J dropped 7 bases, with 13 bases sitting between them. In DNA, the CDR3 is TGTGCCACCGAAATTGGGGCTGGCTACACCTTC. Its translation: CATEIGAGYTF.